This T cell receptor beta chain originates from a study of pediatric ulcerative colitis. Study outcomes and limitations: Acute severe colitis showed lower rectal diversity from clonal expansions.

As to this clone: What it binds is unknown.

At colonoscopy, a blood sample was also collected. Sequencing was at survey level. Each sample received Survey-level depth of up to 500,000 reads. The method was immunoSEQ multiplex PCR; TCRdb's version includes in-frame clones alone and lacks a portion of them. The repertoire holds more than 45,000 clones, with about 90% as singletons. CDR1 and CDR2 (germline): MNHEY, SMNVEV (reference sequence). This CDR3 region has 17 residues. With 5 bases clipped from V and 0 bases from J, the junction kept 7 bases outside the gene matches. The chain combines TRBV27 with TRBJ1-5; 10 bases agree with TRBD1. The clonotype was recovered from a boy aged 5 to 17 who was a control in a study of pediatric ulcerative colitis. The sample taken for sequencing was blood. In DNA, the CDR3 is TGTGCCAGCAGTCGGGACAGGGGATCGGATAGCAATCAGCCCCAGCATTTT. It codes for CASSRDRGSDSNQPQHF.